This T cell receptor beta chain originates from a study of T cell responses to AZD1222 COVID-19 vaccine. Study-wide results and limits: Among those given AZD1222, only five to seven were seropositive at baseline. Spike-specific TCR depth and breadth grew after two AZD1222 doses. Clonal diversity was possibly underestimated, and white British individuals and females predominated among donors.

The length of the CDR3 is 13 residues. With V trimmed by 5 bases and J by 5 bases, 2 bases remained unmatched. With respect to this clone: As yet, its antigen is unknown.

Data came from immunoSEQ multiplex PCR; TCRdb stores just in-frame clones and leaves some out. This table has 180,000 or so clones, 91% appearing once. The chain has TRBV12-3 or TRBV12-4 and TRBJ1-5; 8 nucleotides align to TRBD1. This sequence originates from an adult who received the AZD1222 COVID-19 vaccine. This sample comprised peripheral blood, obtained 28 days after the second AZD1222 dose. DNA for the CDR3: TGTGCCAGCAGTAGCAGGGGGCATCAGCCCCAGCATTTT. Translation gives CASSSRGHQPQHF.